Included here is one TCR beta chain sequence, with context. The antigen remains undetermined. This sample was included in a study of monozygotic twins with inflammatory bowel disease. The germline V gene encodes CDR1 SGHRS and CDR2 YFSETQ. CDR3 size: 18 residues. Reprocessing the 5' RACE reads, TCRdb reports a single entry for every CDR3 protein and omits DNA. This table holds fewer than 550,000 distinct CDR3 sequences. Points from the study as a whole: Limited statistical power may explain no repertoire similarity difference between concordant and discordant twins. A single strong clonotype or signal linked to IBD was not supported. Immunosuppressive treatments were not uniform, and this may have added variability to patient repertoires.

The receptor's source is a human donor with ulcerative colitis or Crohn's disease, or a healthy co-twin of an affected twin (not recorded which). The material sequenced was blood. The chain links TRBV5-1 to TRBJ2-1; TCRdb's D gene call, TRBD2, goes unchecked for lack of DNA. CDR3: CASSLGGGKSGGPNEHFF.